This T cell receptor (beta chain) came from a study of blood T cell repertoires in COVID-19. Study context: T cells, B-cell-depleted T cells, or PBMCs supplied cDNA or gDNA.

The J segment lost 9 bases and the V segment lost 2 bases, leaving 14 bases of the junction unmatched. This CDR3 has 16 residues. Germline V gene data show CDR1 as SGHRS and CDR2 as YFSETQ. Only in-frame clones appear in the TCRdb table, and some are missing; sequencing was by immunoSEQ multiplex PCR. Seen here are over 200,000 clones, 84% observed once, and the top ten hold under 2%. The source of this sequence is a man between 60 and 70 years old who had recovered from COVID-19. The chain has TRBV5-1 and TRBJ2-1, with 7 bases lining up with TRBD1. Sequencing was performed on PBMCs or T cells enriched from blood (not recorded which). The CDR3 DNA follows: TGCGCCAGCAGCTTCAGACAGGGTTTAAGGTTGGGTGAGCAGTTCTTC. This codes for CASSFRQGLRLGEQFF.